Presented here are 28 T cell receptor beta chains from one specimen sequenced in a study of post-analysis software for immune sequencing data. Unique molecular identifiers featured in each of the TCR beta cDNA libraries. MiXCR, run by TCRdb on the PCR reads, gives a single entry per CDR3 protein. The profile covers about 820,000 distinct CDR3 sequences, with approximately 57% appearing a single time and roughly 4.4% taken by the ten largest. No antigen has been identified for these receptors. Broader study findings: Controls showed lower frequencies than patients for 4 or 5 TRBV segments, and TRBV5-6, TRBV5-1 and TRBV20-1 were among these.

The sample was blood. These TCRs come from a girl aged 10-17 years with multiple sclerosis.

The sample holds a few counts of this clonotype. This sequence joins TRBV25-1 and TRBJ2-1; 11 bases agree with TRBD2. V trimming: 1 base; J trimming: 7 bases; junction bases outside the gene matches: 9. Germline V gene lookup returns CDR1 MGHDK and CDR2 SYGVNS. The CDR3 is 17 residues long. The CDR3 DNA follows: TGTGCCAGCAGTGAATCCCGGGGGATAGCGGGGGGGAATGAGCAGTTCTTC. It codes for CASSESRGIAGGNEQFF.

V and J are TRBV12-5 and TRBJ2-5; D may be TRBD2 (6 bases). The J call may be wrong; the DNA end is better matched by TRBJ2-7. CDR3 length: 13 residues. Per the germline V gene, CDR1 is LGHNT and CDR2 is FRNRAP. The CDR3 sequence: CASGLRGAGEQYF. CDR3 DNA: TGTGCTAGTGGTCTCCGCGGGGCGGGCGAGCAGTACTTC.

On this clonotype: This may be a read error: a much more frequent sequence differs by one nucleotide. The CDR3: CASSPTTGTSYEQYF. CDR3 DNA sequence: TGTGCCAGCAGCCCGACGACAGGGACCTCCTACGAGCAGTACTTC. The chain combines TRBV7-9 with TRBJ2-7; 7 bases are shared with TRBD1. The CDR3 has 15 residues. V lost 5 bases and J lost 0; bases outside the gene matches: 7. CDR1 and CDR2 from the germline V gene are SEHNR and FQNEAQ (reference sequence).

This clonotype is a singleton in its sample. The rearrangement joins TRBV29-1 to TRBJ2-5; D might be TRBD2 (5 bases). The CDR3 spans 11 residues. Deletions cut 5 bases from V and 5 bases from J, with 9 bases between. The germline V gene encodes CDR1 SQVTM and CDR2 ANQGSEA. CDR3 sequence: CSVREGETQYF. DNA for the CDR3: TGCAGCGTTCGGGAAGGGGAGACCCAGTACTTC.

This clonotype was seen a few times. The J gene is TRBJ2-5, the V gene TRBV7-9; the D gene is possibly TRBD1 (5 bases). This CDR3 is built from 16 residues. Germline values: CDR1 SEHNR, CDR2 FQNEAQ (reference sequence). V was pared by 5 bases and J by 0 bases, with 16 bases between. The CDR3 reads CASSTSTDMYQETQYF. CDR3 coding DNA: TGTGCCAGCAGCACCTCGACAGACATGTACCAAGAGACCCAGTACTTC.

This clonotype came up a few times. The V call is TRBV29-1, the J call TRBJ2-7, with 8 bases fitting TRBD1. Germline V gene sequence: CDR1 SQVTM, CDR2 ANQGSEA. This CDR3 comprises 14 residues. V dropped 8 bases and J dropped 1; count of bases not matched to a gene: 10. CDR3 residues: CSFSDRAGSYEQYF. CDR3 DNA: TGCAGCTTCTCGGACAGGGCAGGTTCCTACGAGCAGTACTTC.

This clonotype was detected once. The V gene is TRBV29-1, the J gene TRBJ2-7, with D perhaps TRBD1 (6 bases). Trimming removed 5 bases at V and 4 bases at J, with 21 bases between. The CDR3 spans 15 residues. CDR1 and CDR2 from the germline V gene are SQVTM and ANQGSEA. DNA of the CDR3: TGCAGCGTTAAGGATGGGGTAGGGGGACAATACGAGCAGTACTTC. Translating gives CSVKDGVGGQYEQYF.

J is TRBJ2-7 and V is TRBV2; 8 nucleotides line up with TRBD2. Germline lookup yields CDR1 SNHLY and CDR2 FYNNEI. The CDR3 consists of 17 residues. V lost 6 bases to trimming and J lost 2 bases; unmatched junction nucleotides: 15. The CDR3 loop reads CASRLLAGPTETYEQYF. The CDR3 nucleotides are TGTGCCAGCAGACTGTTAGCGGGACCGACAGAAACCTACGAGCAGTACTTC.

The sample holds a few counts of this clonotype. This chain links TRBV6-2 or TRBV6-3 with TRBJ2-7; 9 positions match TRBD1. The CDR3 has 17 residues. Trimming at V came to 2 bases and at J to 3 bases, leaving 11 bases not matched to a gene. Germline V CDR1 and CDR2: MNHEY, SVGEGT. This chain's CDR3 is CASSYDRDRARNYEQYF. DNA for the CDR3: TGTGCCAGCAGTTACGACCGGGACAGGGCCCGCAACTACGAGCAGTACTTC.

This chain uses TRBV10-3 with TRBJ2-5; TRBD2 matches at 16 bases. V trimming: 5 bases; J trimming: 5 bases; junction bases outside the gene matches: 8. CDR1 is ENHRY and CDR2 is SYGVKD in the germline V gene. The CDR3 length is 17 residues. CDR3 DNA: TGTGCCATCAGTCGGACGGGACTAGCGGGAGGGCCTGAGACCCAGTACTTC. Its translation: CAISRTGLAGGPETQYF.

The rearrangement links TRBV20-1 to TRBJ2-1; no reliable D call. CDR3 length: 11 amino acids. V lost 6 bases and J lost 6, with 9 bases in between. CDR1 DFQATT and CDR2 SNEGSKA come from the germline V gene (reference sequence). CDR3 loop: CSALNPNEQFF. DNA for the CDR3: TGCAGTGCCTTAAATCCCAATGAGCAGTTCTTC.

V gene TRBV4-1 combines with J gene TRBJ1-2; 8 nucleotides align to TRBD1. With 6 bases clipped from V and 6 bases from J, the junction kept 15 bases outside the gene matches. Germline CDR1 MGHRA, CDR2 YSYEKL. The CDR3 runs to 16 residues. The CDR3 DNA is TGCGCCAGCAGATTCTCCCCGCGACAGGGGTCTAATGGCTACACCTTC. Translating gives CASRFSPRQGSNGYTF.

CDR3 sequence (DNA): TGTGCCAGCAGCCCAGCCAGGGTCTCCAAAAACATTCAGTACTTC. Translation gives CASSPARVSKNIQYF. The rearrangement links TRBV11-2 to TRBJ2-4; possible D gene TRBD1, 5 bases. V gave up 5 bases and J gave up 2 bases, with 13 bases separating them. CDR3 length: 15 residues. The germline V gene encodes CDR1 SGHAT and CDR2 FQNNGV.

The chain couples TRBV9 to TRBJ2-7; TRBD1 matches 11 bases. The J call may be in error: the DNA end matches TRBJ2-5 better. The CDR3 totals 15 residues. CDR1 is SGDLS and CDR2 is YYNGEE in the germline V gene. The CDR3 region has the DNA TGTGCCAGCAGCGCAGGTGGGACAGGGGGTAGGACCCAGTACTTC. It yields the protein CASSAGGTGGRTQYF.

The chain combines TRBV20-1 with TRBJ2-3; TRBD2 matches at 7 bases. The trim removed 5 bases at V and 5 bases at J, leaving 10 bases unmatched. From germline, CDR1 is DFQATT and CDR2 SNEGSKA (reference sequence). The CDR3 extends over 14 amino acids. The CDR3 nucleotides read TGCAGTGCTCCTAACAAGCGGGAAGTAGATACGCAGTATTTT. As protein: CSAPNKREVDTQYF.

This clonotype was observed a few times. This chain uses TRBV5-1 with TRBJ2-3; 10 nucleotides match TRBD2. The V gene's germline CDR1 is SGHRS and CDR2 YFSETQ. Trimming took 0 bases from V and 2 from J; bases not matched to a gene: 3. The CDR3 length is 16 residues. CDR3: CASSLDLAGVTDTQYF. CDR3 coding DNA: TGCGCCAGCAGCTTGGACCTAGCGGGGGTCACAGATACGCAGTATTTT.

This chain joins TRBV10-3 and TRBJ2-1; TRBD1 matches at 9 bases. Germline V lookup: CDR1 ENHRY, CDR2 SYGVKD. This CDR3 comprises 13 residues. V lost 10 bases to trimming and J lost 5 bases; unmatched junction nucleotides: 6. The DNA for the CDR3 is TGTGCCACTACCGGGACAGGGAACAATGAGCAGTTCTTC. Amino acids: CATTGTGNNEQFF.

CDR3 nucleotide sequence: TGTGCCAGCAGCCGAGGGGGACTGGCCCCTAACATTCAGTACTTC. Its translation is CASSRGGLAPNIQYF. The chain combines TRBV7-9 with TRBJ2-4; D may correspond to TRBD1 or TRBD2 (6 bases each). From germline, CDR1 is SEHNR and CDR2 FQNEAQ (reference sequence). V was pared by 5 bases and J by 7 bases, with 18 bases between. The CDR3 totals 15 residues.

The chain employs TRBV12-1 and TRBJ1-5; the tabulated D call, TRBD1, remains unverified against the DNA. TRBV12-1 is recorded as a pseudogene. The CDR3 spans 18 residues. CDR3 nucleotides: TGTGCCAGCAGCTTTTTGAACCCGAAGGGACAGGGCCCCTGGCCCCAGCATTTT. Protein: CASSFLNPKGQGPWPQHF.

This clonotype was recorded a few times. The CDR3: CASSYGPGSTQYF. The CDR3 region has the DNA TGTGCCAGCAGTTACGGACCTGGGTCTACGCAGTATTTT. The chain employs TRBV6-5 and TRBJ2-3; D is undetermined. The length of the CDR3 is 13 residues. Germline CDR1 and CDR2: MNHEY and SVGAGI. V dropped 2 bases and J dropped 8 bases, with 11 bases sitting between them.

This chain links TRBV20-1 with TRBJ1-5, with D possibly matching TRBD1 (5 bases). Germline values: CDR1 DFQATT, CDR2 SNEGSKA (reference sequence). This CDR3 region has 11 residues. V gave up 8 bases and J gave up 5 bases, with 10 bases separating them. Here the CDR3 DNA reads TGCAGTTCCGGGGGTTATCAGCCCCAGCATTTT. Its protein product is CSSGGYQPQHF.

The gene calls are TRBV11-2 and TRBJ2-1; maybe TRBD1 (5 bases). CDR1 and CDR2 from the germline V gene are SGHAT and FQNNGV. Trimming took off 5 bases at V and 12 bases at J, with 14 bases between the two ends. This CDR3 region has 12 residues. The CDR3 sequence is CASSQVRVGQFF. CDR3 DNA: TGTGCCAGCAGCCAAGTCAGGGTTGGGCAGTTCTTC.

The rearrangement links TRBV7-9 to TRBJ2-7; D is perhaps TRBD1 (6 bases). TRBJ2-5 matches the DNA end more closely, so the J call is doubtful. Germline CDR1 SEHNR, CDR2 FQNEAQ (reference sequence). The CDR3 is 16 residues long. The CDR3 DNA follows: TGTGCCAGCAGCTTAGCGTCAGGGGCGAGTGGAGAGACCCAGTACTTC. Protein sequence: CASSLASGASGETQYF.

The V call is TRBV5-5, the J call TRBJ2-7; D perhaps matches TRBD1 (5 bases). The CDR3 is 15 amino acids. Trimming removed 1 base from V and 7 bases from J, with 18 bases in between. Germline CDR1 and CDR2: SGHKS and YYEKEE (reference sequence). CDR3 in DNA: TGTGCCAGCAGCTTGAGGGGCCGAAATACGCGGGAGCAGTACTTC. This encodes CASSLRGRNTREQYF.

The chain links TRBV7-9 to TRBJ1-1, with a weak D call TRBD1 (5 bases). The CDR3 totals 15 residues. V was shortened by 5 bases and J by 1 base, with 14 bases between the two germline ends. Germline loops: CDR1 SEHNR, CDR2 FQNEAQ (reference sequence). The DNA for the CDR3 is TGTGCCAGCAGCCTTGAGGCCAGGGCGAACACTGAAGCTTTCTTT. This codes for CASSLEARANTEAFF.

There are a few counts of this clonotype. V is TRBV12-3 or TRBV12-4 and J is TRBJ1-2, with D possibly matching TRBD1 (5 bases). The CDR3 spans 14 residues. The ends were cut back, 4 bases at V and 4 bases at J, with 13 bases in the middle. CDR3 protein: CASSSRTGGYGYTF. The CDR3 region has the DNA TGTGCCAGCAGTTCCAGGACCGGGGGCTATGGCTACACCTTC.

V gene TRBV29-1 combines with J gene TRBJ2-7, with D possibly being TRBD1 or TRBD2 (6 bases each). This CDR3 is 14 amino acids long. Looked up from germline, CDR1 is SQVTM and CDR2 is ANQGSEA. Trimming cost V 4 bases and J 2 bases, with 15 bases left between them. CDR3 sequence (DNA): TGCAGCGTTGGTGGGGGGCGCGTGGCCTACGAGCAGTACTTC. Protein sequence: CSVGGGRVAYEQYF.

This clonotype was observed a few times. The rearrangement links TRBV12-5 to TRBJ2-3; D may be TRBD2 (5 bases). The CDR3 length is 11 residues. Germline assignment: CDR1 LGHNT and CDR2 FRNRAP. V was trimmed by 7 bases and J by 6 bases, leaving 8 bases between them. The CDR3 DNA follows: TGTGCTAGTGCCTCGGGGGATACGCAGTATTTT. It translates to CASASGDTQYF.